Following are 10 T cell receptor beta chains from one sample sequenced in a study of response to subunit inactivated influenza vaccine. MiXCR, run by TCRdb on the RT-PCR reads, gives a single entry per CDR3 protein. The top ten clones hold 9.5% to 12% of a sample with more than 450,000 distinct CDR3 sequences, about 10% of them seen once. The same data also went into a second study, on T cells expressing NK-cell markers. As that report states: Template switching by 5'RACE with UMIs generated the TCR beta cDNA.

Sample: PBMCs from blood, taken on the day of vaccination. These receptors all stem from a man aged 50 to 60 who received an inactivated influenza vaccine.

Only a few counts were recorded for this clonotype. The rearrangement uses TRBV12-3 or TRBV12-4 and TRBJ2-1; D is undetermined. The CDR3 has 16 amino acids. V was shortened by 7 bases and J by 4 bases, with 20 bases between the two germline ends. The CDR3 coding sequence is TGTGCCAGCACCCATAAGAGTGGGTCAGTATACAATGAGCAGTTCTTC. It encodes CASTHKSGSVYNEQFF.

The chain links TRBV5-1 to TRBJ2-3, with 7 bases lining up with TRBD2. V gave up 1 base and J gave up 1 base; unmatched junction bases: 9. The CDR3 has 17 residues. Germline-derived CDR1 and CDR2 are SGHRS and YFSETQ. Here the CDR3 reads CASSLSLRAGGTDTQYF. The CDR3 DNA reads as TGCGCCAGCAGCTTGTCCCTTCGGGCGGGAGGCACAGATACGCAGTATTTT.

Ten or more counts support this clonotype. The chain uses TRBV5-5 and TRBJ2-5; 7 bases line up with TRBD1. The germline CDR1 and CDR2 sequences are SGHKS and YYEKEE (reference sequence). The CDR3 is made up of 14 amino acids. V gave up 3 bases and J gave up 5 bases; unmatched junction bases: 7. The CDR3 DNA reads TGTGCCAGCAGCTACCGGGGACAGATCGAGACCCAGTACTTC. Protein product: CASSYRGQIETQYF.

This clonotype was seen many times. The CDR3 DNA reads as TGTGCCAGCAGCCCGCTCTCGGAGCTCACCATATATTTT. As protein: CASSPLSELTIYF. The rearrangement uses TRBV11-2 and TRBJ1-3; no definite D call. Germline CDR1 is SGHAT and CDR2 is FQNNGV. The V gene lost 5 bases and the J gene lost 9 bases, with 14 bases spanning the gap. This CDR3 is built from 13 residues.

The CDR3 bases are TGTGCCAGCAGCTTAGATGGGACGAATTTGGAGACCCAGTACTTC. Translated: CASSLDGTNLETQYF. This chain connects TRBV7-2 to TRBJ2-5; D assignment may be TRBD1 or TRBD2 (5 bases each). Deletions cut 1 base from V and 5 bases from J, with 14 bases between. CDR1 SGHTA and CDR2 FQGNSA come from the germline V gene. The CDR3 has 15 residues.

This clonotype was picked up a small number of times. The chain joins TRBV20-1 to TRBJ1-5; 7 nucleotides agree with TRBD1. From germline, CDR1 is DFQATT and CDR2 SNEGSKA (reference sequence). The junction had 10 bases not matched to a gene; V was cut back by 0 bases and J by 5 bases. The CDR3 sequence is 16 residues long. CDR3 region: CSARDPGQSRHQPQHF. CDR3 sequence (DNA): TGCAGTGCTAGAGATCCGGGACAGTCGAGGCATCAGCCCCAGCATTTT.

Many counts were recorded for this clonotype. CDR3: CASSLDGSWGRAFF. In nucleotides, the CDR3 is TGTGCCAGCAGCTTAGATGGGTCATGGGGGCGAGCTTTCTTT. The rearrangement links TRBV7-2 to TRBJ1-1; perhaps TRBD1 as D (6 bases). V lost 1 base to trimming and J lost 10 bases, with 16 bases between them. This CDR3 contains 14 residues. Germline V lookup: CDR1 SGHTA, CDR2 FQGNSA.

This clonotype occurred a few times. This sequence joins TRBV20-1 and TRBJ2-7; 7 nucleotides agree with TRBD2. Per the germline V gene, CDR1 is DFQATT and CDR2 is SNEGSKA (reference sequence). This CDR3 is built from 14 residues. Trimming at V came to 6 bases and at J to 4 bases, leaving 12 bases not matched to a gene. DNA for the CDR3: TGCAGTGCCTCTTCTAGGAGCGGGGCTTACGAGCAGTACTTC. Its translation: CSASSRSGAYEQYF.

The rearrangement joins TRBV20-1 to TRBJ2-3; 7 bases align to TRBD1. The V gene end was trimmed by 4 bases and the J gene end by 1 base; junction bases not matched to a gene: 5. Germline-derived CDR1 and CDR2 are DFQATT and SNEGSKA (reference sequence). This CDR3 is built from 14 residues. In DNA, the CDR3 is TGCAGTGCTAATAGAGGGGGCGGCACAGATACGCAGTATTTT. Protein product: CSANRGGGTDTQYF.

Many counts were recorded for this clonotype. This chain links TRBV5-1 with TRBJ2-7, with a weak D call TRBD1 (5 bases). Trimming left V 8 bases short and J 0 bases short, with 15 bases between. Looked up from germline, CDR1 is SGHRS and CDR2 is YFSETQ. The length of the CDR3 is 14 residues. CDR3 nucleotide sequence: TGCGCCAGTTTGGGGCGGACACCCTCCTACGAGCAGTACTTC. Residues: CASLGRTPSYEQYF.